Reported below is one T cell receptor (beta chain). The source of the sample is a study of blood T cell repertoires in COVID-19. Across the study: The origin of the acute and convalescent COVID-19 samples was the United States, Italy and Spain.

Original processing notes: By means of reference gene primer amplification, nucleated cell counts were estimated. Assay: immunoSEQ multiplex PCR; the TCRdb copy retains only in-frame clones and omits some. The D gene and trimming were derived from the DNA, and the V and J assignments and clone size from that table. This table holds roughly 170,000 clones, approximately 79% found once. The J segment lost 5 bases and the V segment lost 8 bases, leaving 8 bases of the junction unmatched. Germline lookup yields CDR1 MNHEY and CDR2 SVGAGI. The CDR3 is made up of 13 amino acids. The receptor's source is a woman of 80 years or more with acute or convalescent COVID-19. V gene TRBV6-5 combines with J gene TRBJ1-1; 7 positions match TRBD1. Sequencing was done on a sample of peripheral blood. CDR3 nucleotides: TGTGCCAGCGGTCTCCACAGGGGAACTGAAGCTTTCTTT. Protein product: CASGLHRGTEAFF.